Sequencing of this T cell receptor beta chain was carried out in a study of cytomegalovirus exposure and HLA in healthy donors listed by TCRdb under 2017. Turning to the overall study: An earlier analysis of 550 to 700 of the donors reported 276 Gb of sequence data and some 120 million unique TCR beta sequences from about 180 million T cells. An early release covering about 600 HLA-typed donors comprised about 300 gigabases of sequencing data and roughly 86 million unique TCR sequences. Among the approximately 400 genotyped donors, roughly 80% belonged to the genetic ancestry cluster associated with self-reported Caucasian donors. The study was designed to test whether signatures of past pathogen exposure could be identified by cataloging public T cell receptors. The study used immunosequencing to profile the T cell repertoires of approximately 650 subjects and linked those repertoires to cytomegalovirus serostatus. A separate validation cohort of more than 100 different subjects was used in addition to the roughly 620-subject first cohort. To predict cytomegalovirus infection status, the study brought together high-throughput TCR immunosequencing, statistical association of individual TCRs with disease status, and machine learning. To study patterns of TCR occurrence, a later analysis re-analyzed previously published TCR beta repertoires from hundreds of donors and added high-resolution HLA genotyping. The later analysis used no new phenotypic data to find candidate immune exposures, relying instead on TCR beta sequences and their occurrence across donors. To decide whether each TCR beta V gene segment behaved as functional or pseudogenic, an earlier analysis of 587 of the donors relied on high-throughput TCR beta sequencing. Donor age, sex, ethnicity and CMV serostatus were collected together with the repertoire data. A later genetic analysis used genome-wide SNP genotypes for about 60% of the roughly 670 donors, treating that subset as a discovery cohort. All discovery cohort repertoires had been generated using a single sequencing platform. Class I and class II HLA loci were covered by the typing at four-digit resolution. The number of typed donors differed by locus: roughly 629-640 for A, B, C, DRB1 and DQB1; some 500 for DQA1; some 590 for DPA1; and roughly 450 for DPB1. A handful of DR-DQ haplotypes were handled as single units for association and clustering because linkage in the cohort was strong. Among about 400 genotyped donors of the cohort, an average of around 250,000 unique TCR beta nucleotide sequences was sequenced per donor, of which about 18% were non-productive. Here is what the overall study found, with its caveats: Across donors, most TCR sequences were observed very rarely, whereas some public TCRs were present in many individuals. In an earlier analysis of 500 to 650 of the donors, most TCR beta V segments appeared in productive rearrangements about 87% or about 30% of the time, broadly matching IMGT annotations. According to a later genetic analysis, donors in an Asian-associated ancestry cluster had fewer N-insertions in productive TCRs than the approximately 610-donor mean. Roughly uniform sequencing depth across donors was assumed in presence/absence analyses, although this assumption may not hold. A later analysis found that HLA-associated TCR beta chains were more clonally expanded and had lower generation probabilities than equally common non-associated chains. In a later analysis, some 17,000 TCR beta sequences were associated with specific HLA alleles at a false discovery rate of 0.05. In a later analysis, several top co-occurrence clusters were reported to appear linked to parvovirus B19, influenza, CMV and Epstein-Barr virus. A few of the identified cytomegalovirus-associated TCR beta chains were confirmed in vitro to be specific for cytomegalovirus antigens. Some IMGT-functional V segments, including TRBV6-2 and TRBV6-3, could not be distinguished by the 87-base-pair reads and were therefore excluded. A cluster of highly shared sequence variants was judged likely to represent a technical artifact of the sequencing pipeline. Linkage disequilibrium might explain the correlated functional status among segregating V segments, but an unknown experimental factor could not be ruled out. Assigning TCR associations to individual alleles was difficult when HLA alleles, especially DR and DQ, strongly co-occurred. In this cohort, only TCR beta chains were sequenced, and detectable features were limited by the absence of alpha or paired-chain data. According to a later analysis, TCR association rates differed among HLA loci, with DRB1 alleles showing the most associated TCRs and HLA-C alleles showing the fewest. In the study, around 160 TCR beta chains were listed as associated with cytomegalovirus. The classifier was reported to diagnose cytomegalovirus status with high specificity and sensitivity in both the original cohort and the validation cohort. The only immune exposure information available for the cohort was CMV serostatus. Because counts were too low, seventeen rarely observed V segments, including chromosome 9 orphons, were left out of the earlier analysis of roughly 600 of the donors. A further reported finding was that TCR beta sequences accurately predicted the HLA-A and HLA-B alleles for most subjects in the first cohort. Because HLA typing was missing for some donors at each locus, association tests included only the typed subset. According to the authors, the approach could potentially be generalized to other disease states and immunological phenotypes. Most CMV-associated TCR beta chains appeared to be HLA-restricted in a later analysis, and the HLA associations seemed to be driven largely by CMV exposure. A later genetic analysis associated a missense DCLRE1C variant with V-gene and J-gene trimming of TCR beta chains, and an independent cohort replicated the association.

Receptor libraries were prepared by the immunoSEQ multiplex PCR assay. For the multiplex PCR, a mixture combining 60 forward primers for TCR Vbeta segments and 13 reverse primers for TCR Jbeta segments was used. Amplification of the CDR3 region of rearranged TCR beta genes was performed with a multiplex PCR assay on genomic DNA. The Illumina HiSeq System was used to sequence the amplified TCR beta libraries as 87-base-pair reads. Turning to the authors' computational methods: A later analysis counted about 76 million unique TCR beta chains across the 550 to 800 repertoires, and some 11 million of these chains were shared by at least two donors. A nearest-neighbor algorithm error-corrected the raw reads and collapsed the reads into unique sequences, merging closely related sequences to remove PCR and sequencing errors. Alignment of CDR3 sequences to IMGT reference sequences was used to assign V, D and J gene segments. Each retained sequence needed at least a six-nucleotide match to both a V gene segment and a J gene segment. A rearrangement counted as productive if the CDR3 had no stop codons and remained in frame with V and J, and every other rearrangement counted as non-productive. Following IMGT convention, CDR3 was defined as the stretch from the second conserved V-encoded cysteine to the conserved J-encoded phenylalanine. In an earlier analysis of 550 to 650 of the donors, sequences lacking an unambiguous match to a single V gene segment were excluded. In an earlier analysis of approximately 590 of the donors, a V segment was called functional when productive rearrangements were above 56.7%, and segregating when the standard deviation between donors exceeded 5%. To diagnose cytomegalovirus status from the catalog of TCR beta chain sequences, a statistical classification framework was built. V and J gene assignment, in a later analysis, came from comparing TCR nucleotide sequences with IMGT/GENE-DB human TR gene sequences. A later analysis assigned CDR3 sequences and most-parsimonious VDJ recombination scenarios with the TCRdist pipeline. A later analysis defined each TCR beta chain by its CDR3 amino acid sequence plus V-gene family, and excluded reads lacking a unique V-gene family. A later analysis removed 500 to 650 highly shared, low-generation-probability nucleotide sequences to deal with suspected cross-contamination and a sequencing artifact. A later analysis calculated a clonal expansion index for each public chain from normalized within-repertoire ranks of inferred template counts. Generation probabilities in a later analysis came from a VDJ recombination model fitted to out-of-frame rearrangements, and those results were checked against IGoR. Hypergeometric tests were used in a later analysis to score TCR-TCR, TCR-HLA and TCR-CMV co-occurrence, with a repertoire-size bias correction applied to the TCR pairs. False discovery rates were estimated in a later analysis by permuting HLA or CMV assignments 20 times. A later analysis grouped co-occurring TCRs with DBSCAN, adding TCRdist sequence similarity when clustering within HLA-allele-positive subsets. For co-occurrence clustering, repertoires with fewer than 30,000 or more than 120,000 public chains were excluded, along with 5 or 6 repertoires with anomalous nucleotide sharing. The immuneACCESS repertoire file appears here via TCRdb, limited to in-frame rearrangements. These files lack a portion of the clones; in checked studies, under half of the deficit traces to unresolved V genes, and the cause of the others is not known. V and J calls and clone size come straight from that table; D and trimming were deduced from the DNA. The sample table shows about 73,000 clones, and 75% are seen once. About an eighth of the sample comes from the top ten.

This clone was seen more than once but under ten times. Its binding antigen is unknown. No base-level quality is on record; no much larger clone is a single base apart. In total, roughly 670 healthy bone marrow donors made up the cohort. At the time of sampling, all cohort members were nominally healthy, though unrecorded immune exposures were likely present. The donor tested CMV seronegative, placing the donor among the 352 seronegative members of the cohort. A peripheral blood sample was collected from each donor, and TCR beta sequencing was performed on peripheral blood mononuclear cells. The Qiagen DNeasy Blood Extraction Kit was used to extract genomic DNA from the blood cell samples. The CDR3 contains 14 residues, cysteine and phenylalanine counted. The DNA shown is the 42-base CDR3, in frame from base 1. The V end gives up 6 bases and the J end 9 bases, leaving 10 bases in the junction not matched to a gene. CDR1 MNHNY and CDR2 SVGAGI are derived from the germline V gene (reference sequence).

The sample taken for sequencing was PBMCs. The chain employs TRBV6-6 and TRBJ1-3; TRBD1 matches 8 bases in the middle. This receptor was taken from a man aged 70-80 years in good health and CMV-seronegative. The nucleotide sequence reads as follows: TGTGCCAGCAGACTGGGACAGGAGTCCGGCACCATATATTTT. It translates as CASRLGQESGTIYF.